A single sample is the source of the 10 T cell receptor beta chains below, sequenced in a study of cytomegalovirus exposure and HLA in healthy donors. The PCR contained 60 Vbeta and 13 Jbeta primers. Here immunoSEQ multiplex PCR was the method, and the copy in TCRdb shows in-frame clones only, minus some. The table lists approximately 140,000 clones, about three quarters of them singletons, with about 1.5% in the top ten. The sample comprised PBMCs. These receptors were obtained from a woman aged 18-29 years in good health and CMV-seronegative.

The J gene is TRBJ1-5, the V gene TRBV6-6, with 12 bases fitting TRBD1. Germline lookup yields CDR1 MNHNY and CDR2 SVGAGI (reference sequence). The CDR3 spans 16 residues. V lost 4 bases to trimming and J lost 6 bases; unmatched junction nucleotides: 7. CDR3 protein: CASSLVGTGGTQPQHF. In nucleotides, the CDR3 is TGTGCCAGCAGTTTGGTAGGGACAGGGGGCACTCAGCCCCAGCATTTT.

This clone was seen a handful of times. This chain joins TRBV19 and TRBJ1-3; no clear D. Germline assignment: CDR1 LNHDA and CDR2 SQIVND (reference sequence). The CDR3 consists of 15 residues. V dropped 3 bases and J dropped 0 bases, with 9 bases sitting between them. Here the CDR3 reads CASSISVDSGNTIYF. The CDR3 DNA reads TGTGCCAGTAGTATTTCAGTCGACTCTGGAAACACCATATATTTT.

V is TRBV18 and J is TRBJ1-2; 7 nucleotides agree with TRBD1. Germline lookup yields CDR1 KGHSH and CDR2 LQKENI. V lost 5 bases to trimming and J lost 1 base; unmatched junction nucleotides: 7. This CDR3 has 15 residues. DNA of the CDR3: TGTGCCAGCTCAGAACAGGGGACCATTAACTATGGCTACACCTTC. It specifies CASSEQGTINYGYTF. The whole variable domain, filled in from reference TRBV18 and TRBJ1-2, reads NAGVMQNPRHLVRRRGQEARLRCSPMKGHSHVYWYRQLPEEGLKFMVYLQKENIIDESGMPKERFSAEFPKEGPSILRIQQVVRGDSAAYFCASSEQGTINYGYTFGSGTRLTVV.

J is TRBJ2-3 and V is TRBV5-1, with D possibly being TRBD2 (6 bases). Germline-derived CDR1 and CDR2 are SGHRS and YFSETQ. V was pared by 0 bases and J by 0 bases, with 14 bases between. This CDR3 contains 17 residues. CDR3 in DNA: TGCGCCAGCAGCTTGGCGGATTTCGGGACTAGCACAGATACGCAGTATTTT. This translates into CASSLADFGTSTDTQYF. Full variable domain (remainder filled in from reference TRBV5-1 and TRBJ2-3): KAGVTQTPRYLIKTRGQQVTLSCSPISGHRSVSWYQQTPGQGLQFLFEYFSETQRNKGNFPGRFSGRQFSNSRSEMNVSTLELGDSALYLCASSLADFGTSTDTQYFGPGTRLTVL.

This chain uses TRBV19 with TRBJ2-3, with a weak D call TRBD1 (6 bases). V lost 3 bases and J 2 bases, leaving 12 bases between the germline ends. The CDR3 runs 15 residues. The germline gives CDR1 LNHDA, CDR2 SQIVND (reference sequence). The CDR3 sequence is CASSIQGYFTDTQYF. CDR3 sequence (DNA): TGTGCCAGTAGTATCCAGGGGTATTTCACAGATACGCAGTATTTT.

This clone was found a few times. The J gene is TRBJ2-5, the V gene TRBV5-4; 7 positions match TRBD1. Germline trimming cut 0 bases from V and 5 bases from J; bases unmatched to any gene: 1. CDR1 and CDR2 (germline): SGHNT, YYREEE (reference sequence). This CDR3 is built from 13 residues. The CDR3 DNA reads as TGTGCCAGCAGCTTGGACAGGGGTGAGACCCAGTACTTC. It specifies CASSLDRGETQYF.

This CDR3 is CASSPFQGDYGYTF. CDR3 sequence (DNA): TGTGCCAGCAGCCCATTCCAGGGTGACTATGGCTACACCTTC. V and J are TRBV27 and TRBJ1-2, with D possibly TRBD1 on 5 matching bases. The CDR3 length is 14 residues. Trimming took 6 bases from V and 3 from J, leaving 14 bases between them. Germline V gene lookup returns CDR1 MNHEY and CDR2 SMNVEV (reference sequence).

This clone was found a few times. The genes are TRBV29-1 and TRBJ2-3; 10 positions agree with TRBD2. V shed 3 bases, J shed 3 bases, and the junction held 6 bases outside the gene matches. Germline lookup yields CDR1 SQVTM and CDR2 ANQGSEA. CDR3 size: 15 residues. For the CDR3, the DNA is TGCAGCGTTGACGCAGGACTAGCGGTTACAGATACGCAGTATTTT. This codes for CSVDAGLAVTDTQYF.

The CDR3 DNA is TGTGCCACGGTGGACAGCGATGGCTACACCTTC. Encoded protein: CATVDSDGYTF. The V gene is TRBV2, the J gene TRBJ1-2; perhaps TRBD1 as D (6 bases). CDR1 and CDR2 from the germline V gene are SNHLY and FYNNEI. V lost 10 bases to trimming and J lost 6 bases, with 12 bases between them. CDR3 length: 11 amino acids. Full variable domain (remainder filled in from reference TRBV2 and TRBJ1-2): EPEVTQTPSHQVTQMGQEVILRCVPISNHLYFYWYRQILGQKVEFLVSFYNNEISEKSEIFDDQFSVERPDGSNFTLKIRSTKLEDSAMYFCATVDSDGYTFGSGTRLTVV.

V and J are TRBV11-2 and TRBJ2-5; 10 nucleotides match TRBD2. Losses at the gene ends were 0 bases for V and 2 bases for J; bases not matched to a gene: 6. The CDR3 runs 17 residues. CDR1 SGHAT and CDR2 FQNNGV come from the germline V gene. The CDR3 nucleotides read TGTGCCAGCAGCTTAGATAGGACTAGCGGAGCTCAAGAGACCCAGTACTTC. This codes for CASSLDRTSGAQETQYF.